This TCR beta chain derives from a study of cytomegalovirus exposure and HLA in healthy donors. Whole-study context: Of the donors genotyped, approximately 400 in all, 81% fell in the Caucasian-associated ancestry cluster. General observations from the study: Common viral pathogens (according to a later analysis) appeared linked to several of the most significant clusters.

In regard to this clone: Its antigen is unidentified.

The primer mix had 60 Vbeta and 13 Jbeta primers. The method was immunoSEQ multiplex PCR; TCRdb's version includes in-frame clones alone and lacks a portion of them. Among about 120,000 clones listed, 55% to 75% were seen once. CDR1 and CDR2 (germline): SGHVS, FQNEAQ. Trimming took 6 bases from V and 5 from J, leaving 13 bases between them. The CDR3 sequence is 13 residues long. The source is a woman aged 40 to 50 in good health and CMV-seropositive. Sequencing used PBMCs. The chain employs TRBV7-8 and TRBJ2-5, with D possibly matching TRBD2 (5 bases). The CDR3 DNA is TGTGCCAGCAGGCCCGGGATGGGGGAGACCCAGTACTTC. It codes for CASRPGMGETQYF. The full variable domain, its missing parts supplied by reference TRBV7-8 and TRBJ2-5, is GAGVSQSPRYKVAKRGQDVALRCDPISGHVSLFWYQQALGQGPEFLTYFQNEAQLDKSGLPSDRFFAERPEGSVSTLKIQRTQQEDSAVYLCASRPGMGETQYFGPGTRLLVL.